The 25 T cell receptor beta chains given below trace back to one sample, sequenced in a study of blood T cell repertoires in COVID-19. Generated by immunoSEQ multiplex PCR, the TCRdb table keeps only in-frame clones and is missing some. In the table there are fewer than 250,000 clones, 80% to 90% of which are singletons. The sample was peripheral blood. All receptors derive from a woman between 70 and 85 years old with acute or convalescent COVID-19.

The CDR3 loop is CASSLAGEPVGSDTQYF. In nucleotides, the CDR3 is TGTGCCAGCAGCTTGGCCGGGGAGCCGGTAGGCTCAGATACGCAGTATTTT. This sequence joins TRBV5-4 and TRBJ2-3; a weak D match, TRBD2 (5 bases). V lost 0 bases, J lost 4 bases, and 18 bases lay in between. CDR1 and CDR2 from the germline V gene are SGHNT and YYREEE (reference sequence). This CDR3 has 17 amino acids.

This chain links TRBV10-2 with TRBJ1-2, with no clear D. The germline V gene encodes CDR1 WSHSY and CDR2 SAAADI. The CDR3 sequence is 15 residues long. The V and J ends lost 3 bases and 2 bases respectively, with 13 bases between them. CDR3 sequence: CASSDPSGINYGYTF. The CDR3 coding sequence is TGCGCCAGCAGTGATCCCTCGGGGATAAACTATGGCTACACCTTC.

This chain joins TRBV7-2 and TRBJ2-7, with 7 positions matching TRBD1. The CDR3 runs to 15 residues. Germline trimming cut 4 bases from V and 6 bases from J; bases unmatched to any gene: 12. Germline V CDR1 and CDR2: SGHTA, FQGNSA. The CDR3 nucleotides read TGTGCCAGCAGCTCCCGCCCAGGGGGAGCCCTCGAGCAGTACTTC. It yields the protein CASSSRPGGALEQYF.

CDR3 in amino acids: CASSEDRLYNEQFF. The CDR3 nucleotides read TGTGCCAGCAGCGAGGACAGGCTATACAATGAGCAGTTCTTC. This chain uses TRBV9 with TRBJ2-1; the match to TRBD1 covers 7 bases. The CDR3 totals 14 residues. With 3 bases clipped from V and 4 bases from J, the junction kept 4 bases outside the gene matches. CDR1 and CDR2 from the germline V gene are SGDLS and YYNGEE.

This clone was counted only a few times. J is TRBJ1-1 and V is TRBV7-9; D is undetermined. The CDR3 is made up of 14 amino acids. Germline CDR1 is SEHNR and CDR2 is FQNEAQ (reference sequence). Trimming stripped 1 base from V and 0 bases from J, with 6 bases between. CDR3 coding DNA: TGTGCCAGCAGCTTAGGGCGGTTGAACACTGAAGCTTTCTTT. Amino acid sequence: CASSLGRLNTEAFF.

The chain recombines TRBV5-5 with TRBJ1-3, with 7 bases identical to TRBD1. V gave up 2 bases and J gave up 2 bases; unmatched junction bases: 1. The CDR3 is 14 amino acids. Looked up from germline, CDR1 is SGHKS and CDR2 is YYEKEE (reference sequence). The CDR3 reads CASSLDRAGNTIYF. CDR3 DNA sequence: TGTGCCAGCAGCTTAGACAGGGCTGGAAACACCATATATTTT.

The chain recombines TRBV19 with TRBJ2-3; D remains unclear. The CDR3 is made up of 13 amino acids. CDR1 and CDR2 (germline): LNHDA, SQIVND (reference sequence). V was shortened by 0 bases and J by 5 bases, with 6 bases between the two germline ends. The DNA for the CDR3 is TGTGCCAGTAGTATAGATCGGAGAGATACGCAGTATTTT. Translation gives CASSIDRRDTQYF.

The chain carries TRBV4-3 and TRBJ1-1, with TRBD1 matching 8 bases. The CDR3 is 14 amino acids. Losses at the gene ends were 4 bases for V and 4 bases for J; bases not matched to a gene: 5. Per the germline V gene, CDR1 is LGHNA and CDR2 is YSLEER. The CDR3 coding sequence is TGCGCCAGCAGCCGTGGACAGGGCGGCACTGAAGCTTTCTTT. It encodes CASSRGQGGTEAFF.

The J gene is TRBJ2-3, the V gene TRBV9, with D possibly TRBD1 on 7 matching bases. There are 13 residues in the CDR3. Germline loops: CDR1 SGDLS, CDR2 YYNGEE. Trimming took 2 bases from V and 6 from J, leaving 10 bases between them. CDR3 nucleotide sequence: TGTGCCAGCAGCGTCCAGGGGGGCGATACGCAGTATTTT. Its protein is CASSVQGGDTQYF.

The rearrangement joins TRBV7-9 to TRBJ1-1, with D tentatively TRBD1 (6 bases). The CDR3 covers 15 residues. CDR1 is SEHNR and CDR2 is FQNEAQ in the germline V gene (reference sequence). The ends were cut back, 5 bases at V and 2 bases at J, with 15 bases in the middle. Here the CDR3 DNA reads TGTGCCAGCAGCCCGTCGGGACACCAAAACACTGAAGCTTTCTTT. Residues: CASSPSGHQNTEAFF.

This clone was counted between two and nine times. This chain links TRBV19 with TRBJ1-2; the match to TRBD1 covers 8 bases. CDR3 length: 12 residues. CDR1 and CDR2 (germline): LNHDA, SQIVND (reference sequence). J gave up 7 bases and V 9 bases, and 7 bases lay outside the gene matches. The CDR3 coding sequence is TGTGCCAGCGCGGACAGGGCCTCTGGCTACACCTTC. Translation: CASADRASGYTF.

This clone has more than one count but fewer than ten. CDR3 amino acids: CASSLPGTSRTFF. As DNA, the CDR3 is TGTGCCAGCAGCTTGCCCGGGACTAGCCGCACTTTCTTC. The rearrangement links TRBV7-9 to TRBJ2-1, with 9 nucleotides matching TRBD2. Trimming took 3 bases from V and 16 from J; bases not matched to a gene: 10. Germline V gene sequence: CDR1 SEHNR, CDR2 FQNEAQ (reference sequence). This CDR3 region has 13 residues.

The chain's CDR3 is CASSVAGMNTEAFF. In DNA, the CDR3 is TGCGCCAGCAGCGTCGCCGGGATGAACACTGAAGCTTTCTTT. The rearrangement links TRBV5-1 to TRBJ1-1; D gene uncertain. In germline, CDR1 is SGHRS, CDR2 YFSETQ. V was clipped by 4 bases and J by 0 bases, with 10 bases between them. The CDR3 has 14 amino acids.

The chain links TRBV3-1 (or the pseudogene TRBV3-2) to TRBJ2-1, with 11 nucleotides matching TRBD2. The CDR3 has 15 residues. Germline V gives CDR1 LGHDT, CDR2 YNNKEL (reference sequence). After removal of 5 bases from V and 7 bases from J, the junction contained 7 bases not matched to a gene. For the CDR3, the DNA is TGTGCCAGCAGCAATAGCGGGAGGGCCGGAAATGAGCAGTTCTTC. Translating gives CASSNSGRAGNEQFF.

The rearrangement uses TRBV13 and TRBJ1-3; D unresolved. CDR1 and CDR2 from the germline V gene are PRHDT and FYEKMQ (reference sequence). V lost 3 bases to trimming and J lost 0 bases, with 9 bases between them. This CDR3 is 15 amino acids long. As DNA, the CDR3 is TGTGCCAGCAGCTTCGGTCCGCTCTCTGGAAACACCATATATTTT. Translating it yields CASSFGPLSGNTIYF.

The gene calls are TRBV9 and TRBJ2-2, with TRBD2 as a possible D gene (6 bases). V lost 5 bases and J lost 0, with 8 bases in between. The CDR3 loop spans 14 amino acids. Germline assignment: CDR1 SGDLS and CDR2 YYNGEE. In DNA, the CDR3 is TGTGCCAGCAGGGGCGGGACGAACACCGGGGAGCTGTTTTTT. It specifies CASRGGTNTGELFF.

V gene TRBV18 combines with J gene TRBJ2-7; TRBD1 aligns across 7 bases. CDR3 length: 13 amino acids. V lost 5 bases to trimming and J lost 1 base; unmatched junction nucleotides: 2. Germline CDR1 is KGHSH and CDR2 is LQKENI. The CDR3 loop is CASSGTASYEQYF. CDR3 DNA: TGTGCCAGCTCAGGGACAGCATCCTACGAGCAGTACTTC.

This clone was counted a few times. The chain links TRBV14 to TRBJ1-6; no reliable D call. The V and J ends lost 2 bases and 7 bases respectively, with 6 bases between them. From germline, CDR1 is SGHDN and CDR2 FVKESK. The length of the CDR3 is 13 residues. The CDR3 protein is CASSQQHNSPLHF. The CDR3 DNA is TGTGCCAGCAGCCAACAACACAATTCACCCCTCCACTTT.

V and J are TRBV15 and TRBJ2-3; D is possibly TRBD2 (6 bases). Trimming took off 4 bases at V and 3 bases at J, with 14 bases between the two ends. The CDR3 loop spans 15 amino acids. The germline V gene has CDR1 LNHNV and CDR2 YYDKDF (reference sequence). The CDR3 is CATSTRQRATDTQYF. CDR3 DNA sequence: TGTGCCACCAGCACCCGGCAGCGGGCGACAGATACGCAGTATTTT.

This clone was recorded only once. V and J are TRBV27 and TRBJ2-7, with D possibly being TRBD1 (5 bases). CDR3 length: 15 amino acids. Per germline, CDR1 MNHEY and CDR2 SMNVEV (reference sequence). V lost 8 bases to trimming and J lost 3 bases, with 20 bases between them. The CDR3 DNA reads as TGTGCCAGCGCCCTAGGGGCTATCCCGAACTACGAGCAGTACTTC. The encoded protein is CASALGAIPNYEQYF.

The V and J genes are TRBV5-6 and TRBJ1-2; 9 bases map to TRBD1. This CDR3 region has 14 residues. Losses at the gene ends were 4 bases for V and 3 bases for J; bases not matched to a gene: 4. CDR1 and CDR2 from the germline V gene are SGHDT and YYEEEE. This CDR3 reads CASSPGQGDYGYTF. The CDR3 coding sequence is TGTGCCAGCAGCCCGGGACAGGGTGACTATGGCTACACCTTC.

The gene calls are TRBV19 and TRBJ2-7; tentatively, D is TRBD1 (6 bases). Trimming shortened V by 6 bases and J by 7 bases, and 16 bases separated the two germline ends. Germline V gives CDR1 LNHDA, CDR2 SQIVND (reference sequence). The CDR3 totals 13 residues. This CDR3 is CASSQTTGWEQYF. DNA of the CDR3: TGTGCCAGTAGCCAAACAACAGGGTGGGAGCAGTACTTC. The full variable domain, with the rest looked up from reference TRBV19 and TRBJ2-7, is DGGITQSPKYLFRKEGQNVTLSCEQNLNHDAMYWYRQDPGQGLRLIYYSQIVNDFQKGDIAEGYSVSREKKESFPLTVTSAQKNPTAFYLCASSQTTGWEQYFGPGTRLTVT.

This CDR3 reads CASSLGSDPTQYF. DNA of the CDR3: TGTGCCAGCAGCTTAGGTAGCGACCCGACGCAGTATTTT. The rearrangement uses TRBV13 and TRBJ2-3; a possible D gene is TRBD2 (5 bases). This CDR3 contains 13 residues. Germline V gene sequence: CDR1 PRHDT, CDR2 FYEKMQ (reference sequence). V was pared by 0 bases and J by 9 bases, with 10 bases between.

The V and J genes are TRBV5-5 and TRBJ2-3; D is perhaps TRBD1 (6 bases). Germline assignment: CDR1 SGHKS and CDR2 YYEKEE (reference sequence). The CDR3 has 17 residues. Trimming left V 3 bases short and J 1 base short, with 18 bases between. This CDR3 reads CASSSIRTGIGTDTQYF. CDR3 coding DNA: TGTGCCAGCAGCTCCATAAGAACAGGGATCGGCACAGATACGCAGTATTTT.

As DNA, the CDR3 is TGTGCCAGCAGCTTGTTCGGCGGAATCTACACAGATACGCAGTATTTT. Translated, it gives CASSLFGGIYTDTQYF. The J gene is TRBJ2-3, the V gene TRBV5-4; no reliable D call. There are 16 residues in the CDR3. V was shortened by 1 base and J by 2 bases, with 14 bases between the two germline ends. CDR1 and CDR2 (germline): SGHNT, YYREEE (reference sequence).